This is a list of T cell receptor beta chains from one sample in a study of blood T cell repertoires in COVID-19. Repertoires were generated with immunoSEQ multiplex PCR, while TCRdb's copy carries only in-frame clones and drops some. Of some 200,000 clones listed, about nine tenths are singletons. Sequenced material: peripheral blood. The source is an older man with acute or convalescent COVID-19. Each CDR3 is given with its conserved first and last residue. D genes are given only for firm matches. A row's size may be missing; if present it is once, few, many or a size class.

size: NA; J: TRBJ1-1; V: TRBV30; D: NA; CDR3: CAWAPGGHMNTEAFF
size: NA; J: TRBJ2-7; V: TRBV6-1; D: NA; CDR3: CASSELQGTQYEQYF
size: NA; J: TRBJ1-1; V: TRBV7-3; D: TRBD1; CDR3: CASSTTGDTEAFF
size: NA; J: TRBJ2-1; V: TRBV24-1; D: TRBD1; CDR3: CATANKGAGEQFF
size: few; J: TRBJ2-7; V: TRBV14; D: NA; CDR3: CASSPRARRYEQYF
size: NA; J: TRBJ1-2; V: TRBV5-4; D: TRBD1; CDR3: CASRTGGQGLYGYTF
size: NA; J: TRBJ2-7; V: TRBV5-1; D: NA; CDR3: CASSLELDYEQYF
size: NA; J: TRBJ2-5; V: TRBV5-1; D: TRBD1; CDR3: CASGDRGRRWETQYF
size: NA; J: TRBJ1-4; V: TRBV9; D: TRBD1; CDR3: CASSAGKGTADEKLFF
size: NA; J: TRBJ2-1; V: TRBV9; D: TRBD2; CDR3: CASSVDSTSDYNEQFF
size: NA; J: TRBJ2-2; V: TRBV9; D: TRBD1; CDR3: CASSPRTGANTGELFF
size: NA; J: TRBJ2-1; V: TRBV25-1; D: TRBD1; CDR3: CASSAYGTGKDEQFF
size: NA; J: TRBJ1-2; V: TRBV7-8; D: NA; CDR3: CASSLSQGSEGYTF
size: once; J: TRBJ2-1; V: TRBV6-4; D: TRBD2; CDR3: CASSDSGLAGGDEQFF
size: once; J: TRBJ2-1; V: TRBV7-9; D: NA; CDR3: CASSLVMSRGRHEQFF
size: NA; J: TRBJ2-7; V: TRBV23-1; D: TRBD1; CDR3: CATAALAGTGPSYEQYF
size: few; J: TRBJ2-7; V: TRBV2; D: TRBD2; CDR3: CASRKGLAGSEQYF
size: NA; J: TRBJ1-1; V: TRBV7-2; D: NA; CDR3: CASSLLRNTEAFF
size: NA; J: TRBJ2-1; V: TRBV9; D: TRBD2; CDR3: CASSVLGGKNNEQFF
size: NA; J: TRBJ2-5; V: TRBV6-5; D: TRBD1; CDR3: CASSYSSTGGEETQYF
size: NA; J: TRBJ2-7; V: TRBV5-8; D: TRBD1; CDR3: CASSLVGQGTYEQYF
size: NA; J: TRBJ2-3; V: TRBV9; D: NA; CDR3: CASSVATLGGSTDTQYF
size: NA; J: TRBJ2-7; V: TRBV5-6; D: TRBD2; CDR3: CASSLAQRGEQYF
size: NA; J: TRBJ1-5; V: TRBV18; D: NA; CDR3: CASSPGGDRNQPQHF
size: NA; J: TRBJ1-1; V: TRBV6-5; D: TRBD1; CDR3: CASSKTGGVTEAFF
size: NA; J: TRBJ2-7; V: TRBV29-1; D: TRBD1; CDR3: CSALQGADYEQYF
size: once; J: TRBJ1-3; V: TRBV18; D: NA; CDR3: CASSPTREPLGNTIYF
size: once; J: TRBJ2-3; V: TRBV18; D: TRBD2; CDR3: CASSLSTSGSADTQYF
size: NA; J: TRBJ2-1; V: TRBV2; D: TRBD2; CDR3: CASSERGTSSYNEQFF
size: NA; J: TRBJ2-7; V: TRBV20-1; D: NA; CDR3: CSASTGGPLHEQYF
size: few; J: TRBJ1-3; V: TRBV5-5; D: NA; CDR3: CASSAGGRNTIYF
size: NA; J: TRBJ2-7; V: TRBV27; D: TRBD2; CDR3: CASSLSGTSGSYEQYF
size: NA; J: TRBJ2-2; V: TRBV5-1; D: NA; CDR3: CASSITRGNTGELFF
size: once; J: TRBJ2-4; V: TRBV24-1; D: NA; CDR3: CATSDNIAKNIQYF
size: NA; J: TRBJ2-7; V: TRBV6-5; D: NA; CDR3: CASSYFIGNYEQYF